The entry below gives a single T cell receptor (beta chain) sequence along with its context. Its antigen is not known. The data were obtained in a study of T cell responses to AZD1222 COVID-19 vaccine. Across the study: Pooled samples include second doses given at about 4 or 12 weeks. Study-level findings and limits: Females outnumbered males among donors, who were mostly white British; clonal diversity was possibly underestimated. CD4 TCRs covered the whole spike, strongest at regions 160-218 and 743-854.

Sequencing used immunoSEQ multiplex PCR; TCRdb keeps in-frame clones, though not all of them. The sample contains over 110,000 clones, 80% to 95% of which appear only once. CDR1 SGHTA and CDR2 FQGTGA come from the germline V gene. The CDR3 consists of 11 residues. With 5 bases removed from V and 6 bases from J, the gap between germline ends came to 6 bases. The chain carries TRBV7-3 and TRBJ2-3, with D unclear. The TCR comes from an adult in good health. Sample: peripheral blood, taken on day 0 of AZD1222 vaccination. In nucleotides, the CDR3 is TGTGCCAGCAGCCTAAGGGATACGCAGTATTTT. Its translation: CASSLRDTQYF. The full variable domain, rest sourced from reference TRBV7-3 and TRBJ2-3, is GAGVSQTPSNKVTEKGKYVELRCDPISGHTALYWYRQSLGQGPEFLIYFQGTGAADDSGLPNDRFFAVRPEGSVSTLKIQRTERGDSAVYLCASSLRDTQYFGPGTRLTVL.